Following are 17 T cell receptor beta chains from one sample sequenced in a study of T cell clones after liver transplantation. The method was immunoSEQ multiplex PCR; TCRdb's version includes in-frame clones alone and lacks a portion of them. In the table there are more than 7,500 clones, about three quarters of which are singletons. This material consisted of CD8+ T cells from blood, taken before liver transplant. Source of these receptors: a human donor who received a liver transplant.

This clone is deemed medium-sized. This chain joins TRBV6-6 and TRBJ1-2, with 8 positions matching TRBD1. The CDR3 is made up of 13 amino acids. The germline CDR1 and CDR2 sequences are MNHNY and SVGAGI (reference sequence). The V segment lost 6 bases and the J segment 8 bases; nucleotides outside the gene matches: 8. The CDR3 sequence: CASRIGTGRGYTF. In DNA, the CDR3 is TGTGCCAGCAGGATCGGGACAGGACGGGGCTACACCTTC.

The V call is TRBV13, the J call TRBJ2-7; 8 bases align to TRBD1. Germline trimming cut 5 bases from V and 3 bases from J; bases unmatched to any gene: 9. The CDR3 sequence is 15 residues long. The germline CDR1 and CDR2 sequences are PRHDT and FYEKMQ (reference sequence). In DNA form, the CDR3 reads TGTGCCAGCAGCCCGGGGACAGGCCCCTTCTACGAGCAGTACTTC. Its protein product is CASSPGTGPFYEQYF.

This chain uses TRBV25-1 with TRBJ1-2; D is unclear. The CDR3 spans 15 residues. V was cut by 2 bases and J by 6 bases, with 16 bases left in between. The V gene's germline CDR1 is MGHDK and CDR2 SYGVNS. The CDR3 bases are TGTGCCAGCAGTGAAAATTTTGGGGTTGTAAATGGCTACACCTTC. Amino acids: CASSENFGVVNGYTF.

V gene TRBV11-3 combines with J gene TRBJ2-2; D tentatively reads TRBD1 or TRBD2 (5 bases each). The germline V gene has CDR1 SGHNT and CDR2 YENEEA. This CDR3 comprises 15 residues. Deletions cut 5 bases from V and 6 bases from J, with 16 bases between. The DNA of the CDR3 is TGTGCCAGCAGCCCGGACTCTGGGGGTCCCGGGGAGCTGTTTTTT. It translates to CASSPDSGGPGELFF.

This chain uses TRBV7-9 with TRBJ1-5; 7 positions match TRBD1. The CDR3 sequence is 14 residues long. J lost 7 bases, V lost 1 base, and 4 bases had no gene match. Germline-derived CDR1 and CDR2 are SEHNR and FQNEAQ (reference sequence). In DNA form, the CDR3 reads TGTGCCAGCAGCTTAGAGGGGGCCCGGCAGCCCCAGCATTTT. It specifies CASSLEGARQPQHF.

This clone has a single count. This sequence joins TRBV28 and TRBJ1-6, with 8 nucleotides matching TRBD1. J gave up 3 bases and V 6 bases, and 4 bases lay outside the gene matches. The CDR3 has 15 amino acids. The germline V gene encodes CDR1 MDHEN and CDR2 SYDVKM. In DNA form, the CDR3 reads TGTGCCAGCAGCGAGGGACAGGACTATAATTCACCCCTCCACTTT. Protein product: CASSEGQDYNSPLHF.

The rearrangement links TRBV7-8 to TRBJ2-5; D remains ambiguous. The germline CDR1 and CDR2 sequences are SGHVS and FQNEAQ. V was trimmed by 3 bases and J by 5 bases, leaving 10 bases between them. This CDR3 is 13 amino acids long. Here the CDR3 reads CASSFYSSETQYF. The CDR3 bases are TGTGCCAGCAGCTTCTATAGCTCCGAGACCCAGTACTTC.

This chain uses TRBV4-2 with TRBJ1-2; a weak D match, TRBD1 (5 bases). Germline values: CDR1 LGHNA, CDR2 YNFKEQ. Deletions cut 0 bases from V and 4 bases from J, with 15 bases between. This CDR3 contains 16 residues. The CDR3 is CASSQDSRGAGYGYTF. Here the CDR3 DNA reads TGTGCCAGCAGCCAAGATAGTAGGGGCGCGGGCTATGGCTACACCTTC.

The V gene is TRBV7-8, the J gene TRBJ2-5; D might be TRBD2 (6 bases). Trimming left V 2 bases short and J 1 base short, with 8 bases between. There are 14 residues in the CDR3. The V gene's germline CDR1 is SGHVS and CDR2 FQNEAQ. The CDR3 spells CASSLWDSQETQYF. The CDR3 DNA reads TGTGCCAGCAGCTTATGGGACTCCCAAGAGACCCAGTACTTC.

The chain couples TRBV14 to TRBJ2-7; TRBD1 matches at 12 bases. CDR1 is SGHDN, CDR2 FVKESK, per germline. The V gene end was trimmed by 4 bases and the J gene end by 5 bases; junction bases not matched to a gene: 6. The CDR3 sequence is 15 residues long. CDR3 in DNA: TGTGCCAGCAGCCTCCGGGACAGGGGGCGCGACGAGCAGTACTTC. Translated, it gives CASSLRDRGRDEQYF. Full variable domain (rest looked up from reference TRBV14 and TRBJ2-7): EAGVTQFPSHSVIEKGQTVTLRCDPISGHDNLYWYRRVMGKEIKFLLHFVKESKQDESGMPNNRFLAERTGGTYSTLKVQPAELEDSGVYFCASSLRDRGRDEQYFGPGTRLTVT.

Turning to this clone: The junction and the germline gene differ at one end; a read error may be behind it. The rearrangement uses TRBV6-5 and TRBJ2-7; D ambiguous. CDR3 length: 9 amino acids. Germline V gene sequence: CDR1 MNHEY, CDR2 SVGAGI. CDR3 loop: CASGAGGDF. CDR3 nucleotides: TGTGCCAGCGGCGCAGGTGGGGACTTC.

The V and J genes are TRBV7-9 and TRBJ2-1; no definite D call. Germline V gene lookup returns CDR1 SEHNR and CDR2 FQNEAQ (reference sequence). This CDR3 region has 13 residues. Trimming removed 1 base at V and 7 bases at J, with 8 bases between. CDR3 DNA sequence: TGTGCCAGCAGCTTAGTTGCTTCTAATGAGCAGTTCTTC. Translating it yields CASSLVASNEQFF.

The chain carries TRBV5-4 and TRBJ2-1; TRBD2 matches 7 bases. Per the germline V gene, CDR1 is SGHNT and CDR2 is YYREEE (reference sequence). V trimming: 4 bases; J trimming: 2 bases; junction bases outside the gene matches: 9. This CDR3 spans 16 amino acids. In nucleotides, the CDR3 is TGTGCCAGCAGCGAGTACGCGGGAGTGACCTACAATGAGCAGTTCTTC. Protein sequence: CASSEYAGVTYNEQFF. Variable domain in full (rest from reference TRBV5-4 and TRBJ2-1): ETGVTQSPTHLIKTRGQQVTLRCSSQSGHNTVSWYQQALGQGPQFIFQYYREEENGRGNFPPRFSGLQFPNYSSELNVNALELDDSALYLCASSEYAGVTYNEQFFGPGTRLTVL.

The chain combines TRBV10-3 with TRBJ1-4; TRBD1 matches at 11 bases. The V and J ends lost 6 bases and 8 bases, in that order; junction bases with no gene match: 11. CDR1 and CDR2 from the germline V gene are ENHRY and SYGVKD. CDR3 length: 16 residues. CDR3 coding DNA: TGTGCCATCAGCACAGGGACAGGGGGTTGGGAAGAAAAACTGTTTTTT. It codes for CAISTGTGGWEEKLFF.

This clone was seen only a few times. CDR3 region: CASFQGSTEAFF. The CDR3 DNA follows: TGTGCCAGTTTTCAGGGGTCCACTGAAGCTTTCTTT. This chain connects TRBV19 to TRBJ1-1; maybe TRBD1 (6 bases). The V end was cut by 8 bases, the J end by 4 bases, with 11 bases between. The V gene's germline CDR1 is LNHDA and CDR2 SQIVND (reference sequence). The CDR3 is 12 residues long. Full variable domain (remainder filled in from reference TRBV19 and TRBJ1-1): DGGITQSPKYLFRKEGQNVTLSCEQNLNHDAMYWYRQDPGQGLRLIYYSQIVNDFQKGDIAEGYSVSREKKESFPLTVTSAQKNPTAFYLCASFQGSTEAFFGQGTRLTVV.

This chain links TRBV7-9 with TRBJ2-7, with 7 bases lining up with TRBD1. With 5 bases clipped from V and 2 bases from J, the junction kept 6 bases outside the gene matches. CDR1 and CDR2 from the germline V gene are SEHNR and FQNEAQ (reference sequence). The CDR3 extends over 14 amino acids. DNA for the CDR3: TGTGCCAGCAGCGCGACAGGGTTTGCCTACGAGCAGTACTTC. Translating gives CASSATGFAYEQYF.

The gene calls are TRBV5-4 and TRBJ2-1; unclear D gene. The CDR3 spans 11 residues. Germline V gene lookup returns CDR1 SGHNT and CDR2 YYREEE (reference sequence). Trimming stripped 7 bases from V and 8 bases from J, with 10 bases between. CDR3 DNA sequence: TGTGCCAGCTCTTTTGGGGATGAGCAGTTCTTC. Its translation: CASSFGDEQFF.